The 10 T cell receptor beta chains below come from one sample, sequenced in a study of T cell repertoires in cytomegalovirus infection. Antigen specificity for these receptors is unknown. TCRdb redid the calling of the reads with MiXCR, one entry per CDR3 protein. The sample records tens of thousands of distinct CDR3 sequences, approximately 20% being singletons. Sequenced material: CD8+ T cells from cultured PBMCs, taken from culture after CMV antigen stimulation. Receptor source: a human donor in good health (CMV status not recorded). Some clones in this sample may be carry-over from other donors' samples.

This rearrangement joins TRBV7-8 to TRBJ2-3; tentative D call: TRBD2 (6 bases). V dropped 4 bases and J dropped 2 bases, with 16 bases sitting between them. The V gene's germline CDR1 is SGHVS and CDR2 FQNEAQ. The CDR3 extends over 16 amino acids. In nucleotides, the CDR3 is TGTGCCAGCAGCTCGCGGGGAGCTATTTCCACAGATACGCAGTATTTT. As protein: CASSSRGAISTDTQYF.

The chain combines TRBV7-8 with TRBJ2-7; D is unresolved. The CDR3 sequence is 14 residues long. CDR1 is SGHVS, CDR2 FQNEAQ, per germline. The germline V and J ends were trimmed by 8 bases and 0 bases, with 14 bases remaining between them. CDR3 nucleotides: TGTGCCAGCGGCCAAGGACGGAGCTCCTACGAGCAGTACTTC. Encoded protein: CASGQGRSSYEQYF.

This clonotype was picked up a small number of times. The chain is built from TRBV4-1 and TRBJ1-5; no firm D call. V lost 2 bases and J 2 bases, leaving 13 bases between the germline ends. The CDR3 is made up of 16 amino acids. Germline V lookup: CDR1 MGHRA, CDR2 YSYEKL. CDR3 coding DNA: TGCGCCAGCAGCCAACACCCAATGAGGGGCAATCAGCCCCAGCATTTT. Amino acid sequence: CASSQHPMRGNQPQHF.

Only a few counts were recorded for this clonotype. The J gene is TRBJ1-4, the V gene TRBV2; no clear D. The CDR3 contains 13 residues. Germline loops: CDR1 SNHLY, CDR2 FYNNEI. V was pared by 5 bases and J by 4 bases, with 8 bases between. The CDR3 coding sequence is TGTGCCAGCAGTCCAATAGATAATGAAAAACTGTTTTTT. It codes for CASSPIDNEKLFF. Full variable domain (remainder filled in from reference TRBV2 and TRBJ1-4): EPEVTQTPSHQVTQMGQEVILRCVPISNHLYFYWYRQILGQKVEFLVSFYNNEISEKSEIFDDQFSVERPDGSNFTLKIRSTKLEDSAMYFCASSPIDNEKLFFGSGTQLSVL.

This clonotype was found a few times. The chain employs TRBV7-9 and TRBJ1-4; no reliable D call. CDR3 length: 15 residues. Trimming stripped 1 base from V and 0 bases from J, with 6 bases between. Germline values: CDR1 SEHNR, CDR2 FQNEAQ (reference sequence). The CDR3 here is CASSLGGTTNEKLFF. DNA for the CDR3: TGTGCCAGCAGCTTAGGCGGAACAACTAATGAAAAACTGTTTTTT.

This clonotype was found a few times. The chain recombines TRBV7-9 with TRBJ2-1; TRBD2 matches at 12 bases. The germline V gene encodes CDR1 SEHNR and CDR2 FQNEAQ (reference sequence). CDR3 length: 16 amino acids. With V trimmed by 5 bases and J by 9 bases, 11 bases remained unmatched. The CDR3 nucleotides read TGTGCCAGCAGCAGTTCGACTAGCGGGGGAGCGGGTGAGCAGTTCTTC. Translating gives CASSSSTSGGAGEQFF. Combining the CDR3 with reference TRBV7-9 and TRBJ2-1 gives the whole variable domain DTGVSQNPRHKITKRGQNVTFRCDPISEHNRLYWYRQTLGQGPEFLTYFQNEAQLEKSRLLSDRFSAERPKGSFSTLEIQRTEQGDSAMYLCASSSSTSGGAGEQFFGPGTRLTVL.

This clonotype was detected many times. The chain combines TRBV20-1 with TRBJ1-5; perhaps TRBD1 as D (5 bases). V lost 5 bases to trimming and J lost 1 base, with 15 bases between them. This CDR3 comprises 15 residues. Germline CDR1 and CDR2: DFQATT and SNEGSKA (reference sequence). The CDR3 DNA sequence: TGCAGTGCTCAGGGACCGGAGGGCAGCAATCAGCCCCAGCATTTT. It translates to CSAQGPEGSNQPQHF.

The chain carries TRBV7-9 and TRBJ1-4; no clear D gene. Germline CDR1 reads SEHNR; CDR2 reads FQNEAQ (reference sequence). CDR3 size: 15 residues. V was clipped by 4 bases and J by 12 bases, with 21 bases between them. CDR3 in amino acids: CASSSQLKERGELFF. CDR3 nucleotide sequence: TGTGCCAGCAGCTCCCAACTAAAAGAGCGTGGGGAACTGTTTTTT.

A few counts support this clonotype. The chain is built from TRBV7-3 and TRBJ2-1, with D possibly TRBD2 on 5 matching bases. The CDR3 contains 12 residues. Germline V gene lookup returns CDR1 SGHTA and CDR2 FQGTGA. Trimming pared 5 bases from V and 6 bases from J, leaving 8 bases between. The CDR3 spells CASSLGSNEQFF. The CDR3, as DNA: TGTGCCAGCAGCCTGGGGAGCAATGAGCAGTTCTTC. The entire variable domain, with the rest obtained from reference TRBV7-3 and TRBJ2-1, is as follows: GAGVSQTPSNKVTEKGKYVELRCDPISGHTALYWYRQSLGQGPEFLIYFQGTGAADDSGLPNDRFFAVRPEGSVSTLKIQRTERGDSAVYLCASSLGSNEQFFGPGTRLTVL.

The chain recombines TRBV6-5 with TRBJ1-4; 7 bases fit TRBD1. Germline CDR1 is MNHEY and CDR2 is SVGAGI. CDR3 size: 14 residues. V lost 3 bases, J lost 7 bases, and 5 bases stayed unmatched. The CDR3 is CASSYGQGGEKLFF. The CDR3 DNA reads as TGTGCCAGCAGTTATGGCCAGGGGGGTGAAAAACTGTTTTTT.